These T cell receptor beta chains were read from a single sample in a study of CD8+CD57+ T cells in acquired aplastic anemia. MiXCR, applied by TCRdb to the reads, yields one record per CDR3 protein. The sample consists of around 200,000 distinct CDR3 sequences, approximately 60% of them appearing once. Sequencing was carried out using sorted CD4+, CD8+, or CD8+CD57+ T cells (not recorded which) from PBMCs. The receptors were gathered from a human donor with aplastic anemia. CDR3s include the opening cysteine and the closing phenylalanine or tryptophan. A D gene is named only where the DNA matches it firmly. Only some rows state a clone size, as once, few, many or a class for expanded clones.

clone_size d_call j_call v_call cdr3_nt cdr3_aa
few TRBD1 TRBJ2-7 TRBV5-1 TGCGCCAGCAGCAGGGGACAGGTTCCCTACGAGCAGTACTTC CASSRGQVPYEQYF
- - TRBJ2-1 TRBV10-2 TGCGCCAGCAGTATAGTAAGCTCCTACAATGAGCAGTTCTTC CASSIVSSYNEQFF
few - TRBJ1-5 TRBV19 TGTGCCAGTAGTCTCCAGGATGCGGGACCCCAGCAGCCCCAGCATTTT CASSLQDAGPQQPQHF
few - TRBJ1-5 TRBV2 TGTGCCAGCAGTATCCCAGGGGCGCGTCAGCCCCAGCATTTT CASSIPGARQPQHF
many TRBD1 TRBJ2-2 TRBV5-1 TGCGCCAGCAGCGCGGACAGGGCGGTTTTGTCCGGGGAGCTGTTTTTT CASSADRAVLSGELFF
- TRBD2 TRBJ2-7 TRBV10-3 TGTGCCATGTCTTCATCCCAAGCGGGGGGCGCCTACGAGCAGTACTTC CAMSSSQAGGAYEQYF
once - TRBJ2-1 TRBV2 TGTGCCAGCAGCGACTACCCGCTGACCTACAATGAGCAGTTCTTC CASSDYPLTYNEQFF
- TRBD2 TRBJ2-7 TRBV5-1 TGCGCCAGCAGCTTGGCCTCTAGCGGGAGTTCGTACGAGCAGTACTTC CASSLASSGSSYEQYF
- TRBD2 TRBJ2-1 TRBV10-3 TGTGCCATCAGTGAGGCTGAGCGGGGGCTCTCCTACAATGAGCAGTTCTTC CAISEAERGLSYNEQFF
many - TRBJ1-1 TRBV6-1 TGTGCCAGCACTTGGGGGGAAACTTTCTTT CASTWGETFF
- TRBD2 TRBJ2-1 TRBV24-1 TGTGCCACCAGTGATAAAAGCGGGAGCCGCTCCTACAATGAGCAGTTCTTC CATSDKSGSRSYNEQFF
- TRBD1 TRBJ2-5 TRBV27 TGTGCCAGCAGTATCCGGGACAGGGGGACCCAGTACTTC CASSIRDRGTQYF
few - TRBJ2-7 TRBV10-2 TGCGCCAGCAGCTCGGGTGGCTATGGCTCCTACGAGCAGTACTTC CASSSGGYGSYEQYF
- TRBD2 TRBJ2-1 TRBV11-2 TGTGCCAGCAGACGGACTAGTGGCAATGAGCAGTTCTTC CASRRTSGNEQFF
- - TRBJ2-7 TRBV10-3 TGTGCCATCAGTGAGTCGGCCTCCGACAGGACCTACGAGCAGTACTTC CAISESASDRTYEQYF
- TRBD1 TRBJ1-5 TRBV19 TGTGCCAGTAGTAGAGGGACAGGGGTCAATCAGCCCCAGCATTTT CASSRGTGVNQPQHF
- - TRBJ2-2 TRBV10-3 TGTGCCATCAGCGGCGCCACAACGAACACCGGGGAGCTGTTTTTT CAISGATTNTGELFF
few TRBD1 TRBJ1-2 TRBV13 TGTGCCAGCAGTTCGGACAGGGGCTATGGCTACACCTTC CASSSDRGYGYTF
- - TRBJ1-1 TRBV7-3 TGTGCCAGCAGTACCACACGCGGGACTGAAGCTTTCTTT CASSTTRGTEAFF
- TRBD2 TRBJ2-1 TRBV7-4 TGTGCCAGCAGTCCTGTGAGCGGGGGGGCTTTTGAGCAGTTCTTC CASSPVSGGAFEQFF
- - TRBJ2-1 TRBV9 TGTGCCAGCAGCGTAGATAGCGTGTCCTACAATGAGCAGTTCTTC CASSVDSVSYNEQFF
many TRBD2 TRBJ2-1 TRBV6-5 TGTGCCAGCGCCCGGGGGGGGAGACATGAGCAGTTCTTC CASARGGRHEQFF
- - TRBJ2-7 TRBV6-6 TGTGCCAGCTCTCCGGACCTTAGCCGATACGAGCAGTACTTC CASSPDLSRYEQYF
- - TRBJ1-2 TRBV7-9 TGTGCCAGCAGCTTAGTCTGGGGCGATGGCTACACCTTC CASSLVWGDGYTF
- - TRBJ2-7 TRBV20-1 TGCAGTATCTCTCCCTACGAGCAGTACTTC CSISPYEQYF
- - TRBJ2-2 TRBV24-1 TGTGCCACCCAACAGGCTGGGGAGCTGTTTTTT CATQQAGELFF
- - TRBJ1-2 TRBV20-1 TGCAGTGCCCTCGTGCCACCGTTCTATGGCTACACCTTC CSALVPPFYGYTF
- - TRBJ2-7 TRBV20-1 TGCAGTGCTAGAAATCTGGGGCGCTACGAGCAGTACTTC CSARNLGRYEQYF
- - TRBJ2-1 TRBV15 TGTGCCACCAGCACGACATCCTACAATGAGCAGTTCTTC CATSTTSYNEQFF
- - TRBJ1-1 TRBV2 TGTGCCAGCAGTGAACCGGGCAGAGAAGCTTTCTTT CASSEPGREAFF
- TRBD1 TRBJ1-6 TRBV5-1 TGCGCCAGCAGAGTTGGACAGGCCGCGGGGAATTCACCCCTCCACTTT CASRVGQAAGNSPLHF
- - TRBJ1-2 TRBV29-1 TGCAGCGTCGTAGGGGGGCCACAAGACTATGGCTACACCTTC CSVVGGPQDYGYTF
few TRBD1 TRBJ2-3 TRBV24-1 TGTGCCACCAGGCAGGGGGCATCAGATACGCAGTATTTT CATRQGASDTQYF
many - TRBJ2-7 TRBV14 TGTGCCAGCAGCCAAGATCTCATTCTTGAGGGGGCCTACGAGCAGTACTTC CASSQDLILEGAYEQYF
- - TRBJ2-7 TRBV20-1 TGCAGTGCTAGAGCTGGGGTCGAGCAGTACTTC CSARAGVEQYF
few TRBD1 TRBJ2-5 TRBV15 TGTGCCACCAGCAGAGTTGCGAGGGGACAGGGGTCCCAAGAGACCCAGTACTTC CATSRVARGQGSQETQYF
- TRBD2 TRBJ2-3 TRBV20-1 TGCAGTGCTAGCCTAGCGGTCCTTAGCACAGATACGCAGTATTTT CSASLAVLSTDTQYF
- TRBD2 TRBJ2-3 TRBV7-6 TGTGCCAGCAGCGACCGACTAGCGGATACGCAGTATTTT CASSDRLADTQYF
- - TRBJ1-6 TRBV20-1 TGCAGTGCTAGCGGACTTCTTTCACCCCTCCACTTT CSASGLLSPLHF
- TRBD1 TRBJ1-4 TRBV19 TGTGCCAGCACAGGACAGGCCCATGAAAAACTGTTTTTT CASTGQAHEKLFF
- - TRBJ1-5 TRBV7-9 TGTGCCAGCAGCCCGGATAATCAGCCCCAGCATTTT CASSPDNQPQHF
- TRBD2 TRBJ2-7 TRBV9 TGTGCCAGCAGCACCCAACTAGCGGGGGGCAACGAGCAGTACTTC CASSTQLAGGNEQYF
many - TRBJ1-1 TRBV25-1 TGTGCCAGCAGTGAAGGGGGGGGACATAAGGGAGGTGAAGCTTTCTTT CASSEGGGHKGGEAFF
- TRBD2 TRBJ2-1 TRBV7-9 TGCGCCAGCGGTGGGGGGCTAGCGGGATACAATGAGCAGTTCTTC CASGGGLAGYNEQFF
few - TRBJ2-3 TRBV24-1 TGTGCCACCAGTGATTTAGCGCAGTATTTT CATSDLAQYF
- - TRBJ2-7 TRBV11-3 TGTGCCAGCAGCCTCATGCAGGGAGACACCTACGAGCAGTACTTC CASSLMQGDTYEQYF
many - TRBJ1-1 TRBV12-3/TRBV12-4 TGTGCCAGCAACCACGTAGGGGATGGCACTGAAGCTTTCTTT CASNHVGDGTEAFF
- - TRBJ2-7 TRBV5-4 TGTGCCAGCAGCTTGGCGGGGTGGTACGAGCAGTACTTC CASSLAGWYEQYF
- - TRBJ2-7 TRBV12-3/TRBV12-4 TGTGCCAGTTGGGACGTCTCCTACGAGCAGTACTTC CASWDVSYEQYF
- - TRBJ2-1 TRBV20-1 TGCAGTGCCGAGGCAGGCAATGAGCAGTTCTTC CSAEAGNEQFF
- TRBD1 TRBJ2-5 TRBV15 TGTGCCACCAGCATCCTGGACAGGGGGCGATTGGAGACCCAGTACTTC CATSILDRGRLETQYF
few TRBD1 TRBJ1-3 TRBV11-2 TGTGCCAGCAGCCGAATACAGGGGCTATCTGGAAACACCATATATTTT CASSRIQGLSGNTIYF
- TRBD2 TRBJ2-1 TRBV24-1 TGTGCCACCGGACTAGCGGGTGTAGATGAGCAGTTCTTC CATGLAGVDEQFF
- TRBD2 TRBJ2-3 TRBV7-3 TGTGCCAGCAGTCAAACGGGACTAGCGGGGGCGGGTGCAGATACGCAGTATTTT CASSQTGLAGAGADTQYF
- TRBD1 TRBJ2-7 TRBV5-1 TGCGCCAGCAGCTCGACAGGGTCCTACGAGCAGTACTTC CASSSTGSYEQYF